This T cell receptor (beta chain) was recorded in a study of Graves' ophthalmopathy and Graves' hyperthyroidism. Overall study context: The collection of peripheral blood took place at initial diagnosis, before any treatment.

Uncontrolled infections, pregnancy, lactation or other autoimmune diseases led to patient exclusion. Study results and caveats: It was with approximately 70% sensitivity and under 85% specificity that the model predicted ophthalmopathy progression.

The germline V gene encodes CDR1 MNHNS and CDR2 SASEGT. This CDR3 has 14 amino acids. The V and J ends lost 3 bases and 2 bases respectively, with 11 bases between them. CDR3 regions of TCR beta were amplified from RNA transcripts. Second-round multiplex PCR came after first-round RT-PCR with HTBI primers. Each CDR3 protein gets one entry after TCRdb re-called the multiplex PCR reads with MiXCR. Altogether a few hundred thousand distinct CDR3 sequences are present, about 18% being singletons, with the ten largest covering 2.4%. This clonotype was observed many times. Antigen specificity is unknown. The sequence derives from an adult woman with stable Graves' hyperthyroidism. V usage is TRBV6-1 and J usage is TRBJ2-7; D not certain. Sequencing was done on a sample of peripheral blood. Written as DNA, the CDR3 is TGTGCCAGCAGTGATTCAGCAAAGACCTACGAGCAGTACTTC. Amino acid sequence: CASSDSAKTYEQYF.